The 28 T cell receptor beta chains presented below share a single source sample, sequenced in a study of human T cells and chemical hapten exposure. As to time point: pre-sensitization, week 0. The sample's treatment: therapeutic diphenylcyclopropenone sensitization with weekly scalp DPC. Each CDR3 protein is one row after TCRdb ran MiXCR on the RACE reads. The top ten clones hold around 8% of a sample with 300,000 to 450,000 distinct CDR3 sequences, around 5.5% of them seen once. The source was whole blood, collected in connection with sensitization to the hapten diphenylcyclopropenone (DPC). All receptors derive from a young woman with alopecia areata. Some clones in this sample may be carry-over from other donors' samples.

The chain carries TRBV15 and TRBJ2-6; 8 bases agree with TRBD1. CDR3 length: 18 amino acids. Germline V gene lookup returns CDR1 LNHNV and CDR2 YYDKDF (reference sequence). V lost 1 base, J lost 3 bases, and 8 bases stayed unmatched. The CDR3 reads CATSRGKQGAGGANVLTF. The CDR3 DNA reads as TGTGCCACCAGCAGAGGCAAGCAGGGGGCAGGTGGGGCCAACGTCCTGACTTTC. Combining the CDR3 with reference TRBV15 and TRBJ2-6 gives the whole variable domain DAMVIQNPRYQVTQFGKPVTLSCSQTLNHNVMYWYQQKSSQAPKLLFHYYDKDFNNEADTPDNFQSRRPNTSFCFLDIRSPGLGDTAMYLCATSRGKQGAGGANVLTFGAGSRLTVL.

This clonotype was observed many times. CDR3 sequence: CASSLTVGELFF. The CDR3 bases are TGTGCCAGCAGCTTAACTGTCGGGGAGCTGTTTTTT. V gene TRBV7-3 combines with J gene TRBJ2-2; D unresolved. Looked up from germline, CDR1 is SGHTA and CDR2 is FQGTGA. The V and J ends lost 0 bases and 7 bases respectively, with 3 bases between them. The CDR3 runs 12 residues.

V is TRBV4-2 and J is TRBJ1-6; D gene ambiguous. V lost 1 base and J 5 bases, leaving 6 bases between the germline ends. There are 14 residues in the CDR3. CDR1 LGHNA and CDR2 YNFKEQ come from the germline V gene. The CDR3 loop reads CASSQVGDNSPLHF. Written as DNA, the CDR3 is TGTGCCAGCAGCCAAGTGGGAGATAATTCACCCCTCCACTTT.

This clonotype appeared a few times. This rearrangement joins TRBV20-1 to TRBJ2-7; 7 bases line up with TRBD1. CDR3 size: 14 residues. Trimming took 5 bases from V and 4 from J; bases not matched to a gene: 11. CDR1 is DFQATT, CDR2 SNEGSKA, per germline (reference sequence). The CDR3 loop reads CSAGWDRLPYEQYF. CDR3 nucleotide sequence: TGCAGTGCTGGTTGGGACAGACTCCCTTACGAGCAGTACTTC.

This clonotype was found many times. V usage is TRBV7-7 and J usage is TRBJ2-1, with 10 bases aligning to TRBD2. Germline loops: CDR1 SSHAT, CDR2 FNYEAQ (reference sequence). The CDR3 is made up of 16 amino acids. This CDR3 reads CASDWILAGRRNEQFF. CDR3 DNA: TGTGCTAGCGACTGGATACTAGCGGGGCGGAGGAATGAGCAGTTCTTC.

In nucleotides, the CDR3 is TGTGCCAGCAGCCAAGGCCCTGTGAATACGCAGTATTTT. Translation: CASSQGPVNTQYF. This chain connects TRBV4-2 to TRBJ2-3; D gene ambiguous. From germline, CDR1 is LGHNA and CDR2 YNFKEQ. V was pared by 1 base and J by 7 bases, with 9 bases between. The CDR3 totals 13 residues.

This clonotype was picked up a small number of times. The chain's CDR3 is CASSGGDPTDTQYF. For the CDR3, the DNA is TGTGCCAGTAGCGGGGGGGACCCCACAGATACGCAGTATTTT. The chain has TRBV6-4 and TRBJ2-3; 11 bases are shared with TRBD2. The CDR3 consists of 14 residues. The germline V gene has CDR1 MRHNA and CDR2 SNTAGT. The junction had 4 bases not matched to a gene; V was cut back by 9 bases and J by 2 bases.

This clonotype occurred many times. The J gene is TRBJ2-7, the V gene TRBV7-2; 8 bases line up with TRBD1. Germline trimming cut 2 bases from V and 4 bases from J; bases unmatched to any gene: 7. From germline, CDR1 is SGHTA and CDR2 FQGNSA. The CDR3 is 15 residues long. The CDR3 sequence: CASSLNPGQVYEQYF. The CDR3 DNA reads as TGTGCCAGCAGCTTAAACCCGGGACAGGTATACGAGCAGTACTTC.

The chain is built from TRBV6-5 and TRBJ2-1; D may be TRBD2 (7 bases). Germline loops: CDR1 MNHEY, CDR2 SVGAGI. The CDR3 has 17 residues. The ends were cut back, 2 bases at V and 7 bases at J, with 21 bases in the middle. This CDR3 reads CASSYKMAGAHENEQFF. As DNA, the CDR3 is TGTGCCAGCAGTTACAAGATGGCGGGGGCACACGAGAATGAGCAGTTCTTC.

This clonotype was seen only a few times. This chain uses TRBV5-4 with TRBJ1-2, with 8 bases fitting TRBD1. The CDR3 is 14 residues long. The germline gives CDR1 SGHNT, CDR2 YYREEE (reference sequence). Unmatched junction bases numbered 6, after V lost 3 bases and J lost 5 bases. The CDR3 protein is CASSWGQAGYGYTF. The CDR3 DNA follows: TGTGCCAGCAGCTGGGGACAGGCAGGATATGGCTACACCTTC.

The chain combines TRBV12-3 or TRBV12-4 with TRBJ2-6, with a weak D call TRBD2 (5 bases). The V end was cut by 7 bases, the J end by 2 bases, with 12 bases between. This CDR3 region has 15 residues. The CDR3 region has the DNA TGTGCCAGCACCCTGAGGGAAACTGGGGCCAACGTCCTGACTTTC. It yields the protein CASTLRETGANVLTF.

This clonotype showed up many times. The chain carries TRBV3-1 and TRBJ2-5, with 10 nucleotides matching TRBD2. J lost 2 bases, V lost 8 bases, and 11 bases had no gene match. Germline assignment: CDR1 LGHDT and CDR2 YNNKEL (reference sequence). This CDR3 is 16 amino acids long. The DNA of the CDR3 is TGTGCCAGCCGTGGATCCTTAGCGGGGGGACAAGAGACCCAGTACTTC. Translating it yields CASRGSLAGGQETQYF.

The CDR3 here is CASSFWRGAPGDTQYF. The CDR3 nucleotides are TGTGCCAGCAGTTTTTGGCGGGGGGCGCCTGGAGATACGCAGTATTTT. The genes are TRBV6-1 and TRBJ2-3, with 8 bases lining up with TRBD2. In germline, CDR1 is MNHNS, CDR2 SASEGT. This CDR3 is 16 amino acids long. V was clipped by 5 bases and J by 5 bases; unmatched bases: 12.

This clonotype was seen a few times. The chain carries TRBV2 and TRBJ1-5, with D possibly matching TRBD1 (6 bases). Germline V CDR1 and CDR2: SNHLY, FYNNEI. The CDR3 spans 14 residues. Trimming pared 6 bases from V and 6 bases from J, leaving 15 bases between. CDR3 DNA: TGTGCCAGCAGACAAATGGGACAAAGTCAGCCCCAGCATTTT. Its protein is CASRQMGQSQPQHF.

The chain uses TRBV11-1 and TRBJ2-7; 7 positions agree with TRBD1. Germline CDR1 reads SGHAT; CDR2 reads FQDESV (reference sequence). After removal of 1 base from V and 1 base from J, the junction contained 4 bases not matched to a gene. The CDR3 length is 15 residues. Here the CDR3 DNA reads TGTGCCAGCAGCTTAGGTCCGGGACAGTCCTACGAGCAGTACTTC. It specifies CASSLGPGQSYEQYF.

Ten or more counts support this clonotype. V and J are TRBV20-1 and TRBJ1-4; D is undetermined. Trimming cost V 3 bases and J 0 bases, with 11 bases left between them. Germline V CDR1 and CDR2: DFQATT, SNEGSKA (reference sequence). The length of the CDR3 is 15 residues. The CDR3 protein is CSARAGEATNEKLFF. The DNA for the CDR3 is TGCAGTGCTAGGGCCGGGGAAGCAACTAATGAAAAACTGTTTTTT.

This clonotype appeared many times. The CDR3, as DNA: TGTGCCAGCAGCGTAGGTGTCTCCGAAGGGGGGACAGATACGCAGTATTTT. It is translated as CASSVGVSEGGTDTQYF. V and J are TRBV9 and TRBJ2-3; either TRBD1 or TRBD2 may fit D (6 bases each). Germline values: CDR1 SGDLS, CDR2 YYNGEE. The CDR3 covers 17 residues. V dropped 0 bases and J dropped 3 bases, with 17 bases sitting between them.

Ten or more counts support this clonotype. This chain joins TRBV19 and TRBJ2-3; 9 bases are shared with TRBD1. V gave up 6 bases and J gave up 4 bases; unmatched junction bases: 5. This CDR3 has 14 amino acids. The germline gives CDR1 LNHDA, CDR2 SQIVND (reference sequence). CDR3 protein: CASRTGQGPDTQYF. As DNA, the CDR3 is TGTGCCAGTAGAACGGGACAGGGTCCAGATACGCAGTATTTT.

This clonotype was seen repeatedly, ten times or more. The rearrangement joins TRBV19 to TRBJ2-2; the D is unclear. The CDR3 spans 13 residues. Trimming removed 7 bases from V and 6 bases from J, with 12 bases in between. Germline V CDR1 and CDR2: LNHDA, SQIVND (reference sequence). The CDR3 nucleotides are TGTGCCAGTACCCTGGACGGCGCCGGGGAGCTGTTTTTT. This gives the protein CASTLDGAGELFF.

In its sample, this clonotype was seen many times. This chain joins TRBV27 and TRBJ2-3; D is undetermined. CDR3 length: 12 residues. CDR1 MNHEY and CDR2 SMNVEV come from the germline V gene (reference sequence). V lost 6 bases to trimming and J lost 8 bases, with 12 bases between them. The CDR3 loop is CASSLPGGTQYF. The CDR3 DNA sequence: TGTGCCAGCAGCCTACCAGGCGGTACGCAGTATTTT.

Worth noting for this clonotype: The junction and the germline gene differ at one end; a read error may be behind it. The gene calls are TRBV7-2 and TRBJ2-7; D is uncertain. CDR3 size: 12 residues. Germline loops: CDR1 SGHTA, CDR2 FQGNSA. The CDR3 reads CASSLGARSSFF. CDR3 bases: TGTGCCAGCAGCTTAGGGGCCAGGTCCTCTTTCTTC.

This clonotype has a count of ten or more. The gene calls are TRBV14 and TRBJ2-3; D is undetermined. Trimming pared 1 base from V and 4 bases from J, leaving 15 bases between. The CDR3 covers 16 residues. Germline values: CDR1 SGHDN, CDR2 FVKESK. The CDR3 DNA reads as TGTGCCAGCAGCCAAGGACTGCTAAGCTCCGCAGATACGCAGTATTTT. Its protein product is CASSQGLLSSADTQYF.

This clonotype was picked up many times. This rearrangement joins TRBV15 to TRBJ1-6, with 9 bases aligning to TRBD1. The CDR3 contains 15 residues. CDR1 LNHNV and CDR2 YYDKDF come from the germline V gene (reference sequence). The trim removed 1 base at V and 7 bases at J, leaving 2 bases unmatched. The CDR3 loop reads CATSRGGTGNSPLHF. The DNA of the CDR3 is TGTGCCACCAGCAGAGGGGGGACAGGGAATTCACCCCTCCACTTT.

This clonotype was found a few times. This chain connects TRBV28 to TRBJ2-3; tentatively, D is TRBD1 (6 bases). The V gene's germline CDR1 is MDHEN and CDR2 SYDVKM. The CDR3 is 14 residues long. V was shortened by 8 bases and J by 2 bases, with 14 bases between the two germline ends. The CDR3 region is CASQRAGVTDTQYF. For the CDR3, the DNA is TGTGCCAGCCAACGGGCAGGGGTCACAGATACGCAGTATTTT.

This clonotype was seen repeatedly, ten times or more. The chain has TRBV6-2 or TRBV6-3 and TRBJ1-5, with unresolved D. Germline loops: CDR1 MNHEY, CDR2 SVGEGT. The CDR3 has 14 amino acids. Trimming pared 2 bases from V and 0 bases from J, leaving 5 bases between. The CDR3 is CASSYGISNQPQHF. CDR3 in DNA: TGTGCCAGCAGTTACGGTATTAGCAATCAGCCCCAGCATTTT.

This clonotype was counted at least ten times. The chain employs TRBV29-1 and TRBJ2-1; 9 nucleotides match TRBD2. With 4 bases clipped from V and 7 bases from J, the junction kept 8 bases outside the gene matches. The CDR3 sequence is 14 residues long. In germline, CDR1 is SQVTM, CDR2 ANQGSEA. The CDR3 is CSVVRPSGVNEQFF. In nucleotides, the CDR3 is TGCAGCGTTGTTCGGCCTAGCGGGGTGAATGAGCAGTTCTTC.

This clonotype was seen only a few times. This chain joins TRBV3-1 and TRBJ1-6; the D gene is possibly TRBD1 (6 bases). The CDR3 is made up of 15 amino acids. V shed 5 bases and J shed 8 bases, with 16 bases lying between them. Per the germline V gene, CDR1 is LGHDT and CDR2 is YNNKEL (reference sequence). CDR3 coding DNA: TGTGCCAGCAGCACATGGGGGGGGGCCCATTCACCCCTCCACTTT. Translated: CASSTWGGAHSPLHF.

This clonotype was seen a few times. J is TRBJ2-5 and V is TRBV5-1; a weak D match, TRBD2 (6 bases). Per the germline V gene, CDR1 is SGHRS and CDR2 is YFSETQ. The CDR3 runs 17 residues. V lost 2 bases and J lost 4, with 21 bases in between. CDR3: CASSFARGGVSSETQYF. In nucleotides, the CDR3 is TGCGCCAGCAGCTTTGCCCGAGGCGGGGTGTCGTCAGAGACCCAGTACTTC.